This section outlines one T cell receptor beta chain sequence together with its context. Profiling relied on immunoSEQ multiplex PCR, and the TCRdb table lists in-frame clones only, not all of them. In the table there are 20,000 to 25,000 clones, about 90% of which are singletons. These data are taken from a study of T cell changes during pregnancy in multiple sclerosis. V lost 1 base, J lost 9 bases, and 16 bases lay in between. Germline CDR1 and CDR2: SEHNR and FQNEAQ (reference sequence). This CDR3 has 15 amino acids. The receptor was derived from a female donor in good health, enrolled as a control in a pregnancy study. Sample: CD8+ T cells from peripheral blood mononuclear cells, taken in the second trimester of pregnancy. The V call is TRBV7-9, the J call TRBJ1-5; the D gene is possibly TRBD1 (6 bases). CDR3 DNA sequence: TGTGCCAGCAGCTTAGGGGGGGGACAAGAGAGGCCCCAGCATTTT. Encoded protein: CASSLGGGQERPQHF.